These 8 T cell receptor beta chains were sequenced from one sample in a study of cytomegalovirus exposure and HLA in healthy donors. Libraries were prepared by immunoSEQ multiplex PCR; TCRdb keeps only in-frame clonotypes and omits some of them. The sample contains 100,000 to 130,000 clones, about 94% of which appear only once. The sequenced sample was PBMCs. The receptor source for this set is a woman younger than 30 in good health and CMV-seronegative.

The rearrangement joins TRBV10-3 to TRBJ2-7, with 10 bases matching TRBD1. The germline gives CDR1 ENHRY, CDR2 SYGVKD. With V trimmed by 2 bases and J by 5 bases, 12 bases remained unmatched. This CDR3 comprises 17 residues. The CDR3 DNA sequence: TGTGCCATCAGTGAGAGGGGGAGGGGACAGGGGAGTCACGAGCAGTACTTC. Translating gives CAISERGRGQGSHEQYF.

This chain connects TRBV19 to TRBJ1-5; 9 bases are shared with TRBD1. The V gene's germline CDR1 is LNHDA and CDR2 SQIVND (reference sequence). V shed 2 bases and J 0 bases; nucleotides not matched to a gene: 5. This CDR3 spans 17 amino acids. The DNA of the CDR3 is TGTGCCAGTAGTATAACAGGGGGCTTATATAGCAATCAGCCCCAGCATTTT. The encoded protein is CASSITGGLYSNQPQHF. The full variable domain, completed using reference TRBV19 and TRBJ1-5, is DGGITQSPKYLFRKEGQNVTLSCEQNLNHDAMYWYRQDPGQGLRLIYYSQIVNDFQKGDIAEGYSVSREKKESFPLTVTSAQKNPTAFYLCASSITGGLYSNQPQHFGDGTRLSIL.

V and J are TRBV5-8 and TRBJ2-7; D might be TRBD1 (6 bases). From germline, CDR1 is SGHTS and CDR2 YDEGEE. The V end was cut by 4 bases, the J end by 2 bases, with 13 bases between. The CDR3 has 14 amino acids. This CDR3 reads CASSDQQGPYEQYF. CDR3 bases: TGTGCCAGCAGCGATCAACAGGGACCCTACGAGCAGTACTTC.

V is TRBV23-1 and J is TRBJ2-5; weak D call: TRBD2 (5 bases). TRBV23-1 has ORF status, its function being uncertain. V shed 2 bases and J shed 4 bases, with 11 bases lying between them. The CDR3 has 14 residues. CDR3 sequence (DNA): TGCGCCAGCAGTCAACCCCCCAGCGGAGAGACCCAGTACTTC. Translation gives CASSQPPSGETQYF.

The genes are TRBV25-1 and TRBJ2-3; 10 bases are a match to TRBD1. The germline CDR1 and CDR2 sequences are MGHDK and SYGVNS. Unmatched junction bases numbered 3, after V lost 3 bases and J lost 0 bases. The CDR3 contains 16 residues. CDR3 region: CASSEGTGVSTDTQYF. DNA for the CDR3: TGTGCCAGCAGTGAGGGGACAGGGGTGAGCACAGATACGCAGTATTTT.

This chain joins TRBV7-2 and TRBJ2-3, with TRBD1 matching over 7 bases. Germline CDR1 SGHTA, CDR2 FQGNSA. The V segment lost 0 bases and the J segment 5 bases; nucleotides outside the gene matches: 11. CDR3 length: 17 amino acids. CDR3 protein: CASSLAKGATRLDTQYF. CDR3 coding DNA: TGTGCCAGCAGCTTAGCGAAGGGGGCCACTAGGCTAGATACGCAGTATTTT.

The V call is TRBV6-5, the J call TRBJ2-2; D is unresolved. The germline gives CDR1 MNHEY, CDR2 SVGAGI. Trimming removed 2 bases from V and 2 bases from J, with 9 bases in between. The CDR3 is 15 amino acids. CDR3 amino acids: CASSYGRTNTGELFF. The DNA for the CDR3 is TGTGCCAGCAGTTACGGCAGAACAAACACCGGGGAGCTGTTTTTT.

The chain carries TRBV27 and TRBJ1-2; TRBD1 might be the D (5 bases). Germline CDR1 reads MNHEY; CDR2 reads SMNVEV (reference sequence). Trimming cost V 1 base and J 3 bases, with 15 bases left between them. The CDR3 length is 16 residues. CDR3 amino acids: CASSLFMGGTYYGYTF. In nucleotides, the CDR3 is TGTGCCAGCAGTTTATTCATGGGAGGGACCTACTATGGCTACACCTTC.